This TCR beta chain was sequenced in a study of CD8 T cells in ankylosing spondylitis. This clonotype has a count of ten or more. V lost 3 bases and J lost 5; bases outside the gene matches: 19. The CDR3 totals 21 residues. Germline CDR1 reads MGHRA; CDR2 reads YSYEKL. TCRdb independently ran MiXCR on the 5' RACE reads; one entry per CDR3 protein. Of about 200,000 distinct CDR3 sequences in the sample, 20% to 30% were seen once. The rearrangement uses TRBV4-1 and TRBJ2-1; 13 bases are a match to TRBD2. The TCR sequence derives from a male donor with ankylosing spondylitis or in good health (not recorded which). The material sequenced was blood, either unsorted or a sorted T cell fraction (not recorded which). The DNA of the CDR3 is TGCGCCAGCAGCCAGGGGGGACTAGCGGGATTGCGATCTCGGGGTAACAATGAGCAGTTCTTC. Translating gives CASSQGGLAGLRSRGNNEQFF.